The 18 T cell receptor beta chains given below trace back to one sample, sequenced in a study of shared clonotypes between healthy human individuals. Produced via immunoSEQ multiplex PCR; TCRdb's table is partial and in-frame only. The table records 1,400,000 or so clones, 97% to 99% of them present only once. Material for sequencing was naive CD4+ T cells sorted from blood. Subset meaning: CD45RA+ positively selected. These receptors originate from a man aged 30 to 39 in good health.

This chain links TRBV7-2 with TRBJ2-2; 7 bases are shared with TRBD2. CDR1 and CDR2 from the germline V gene are SGHTA and FQGNSA. This CDR3 spans 16 amino acids. V gave up 5 bases and J gave up 8 bases; unmatched junction bases: 14. The CDR3 DNA sequence: TGTGCCAGCAGCCGTTACCTAGCGGCCCAAGTAGGGGAGCTGTTTTTT. As protein: CASSRYLAAQVGELFF.

A single count supports this clone. V is TRBV7-2 and J is TRBJ2-1; TRBD2 matches at 11 bases. From germline, CDR1 is SGHTA and CDR2 FQGNSA. The CDR3 has 18 residues. The junction had 16 bases not matched to a gene; V was cut back by 4 bases and J by 8 bases. CDR3: CASSSPRSSGRHLDEQFF. Here the CDR3 DNA reads TGTGCCAGCAGCTCCCCCAGGTCTAGCGGGAGGCACTTGGATGAGCAGTTCTTC. Combining the CDR3 with reference TRBV7-2 and TRBJ2-1 gives the whole variable domain GAGVSQSPSNKVTEKGKDVELRCDPISGHTALYWYRQSLGQGLEFLIYFQGNSAPDKSGLPSDRFSAERTGGSVSTLTIQRTQQEDSAVYLCASSSPRSSGRHLDEQFFGPGTRLTVL.

This clone appeared a single time. The chain combines TRBV15 with TRBJ1-1; D not resolved. Trimming removed 1 base from V and 4 bases from J, with 7 bases in between. Germline V gene data show CDR1 as LNHNV and CDR2 as YYDKDF (reference sequence). This CDR3 region has 13 residues. CDR3 DNA sequence: TGTGCCACCAGCAGAGGTACGAGCACTGAAGCTTTCTTT. Amino acids: CATSRGTSTEAFF.

The table lists this clone with a count of one. The chain joins TRBV5-1 to TRBJ2-1; D uncertain. CDR1 and CDR2 from the germline V gene are SGHRS and YFSETQ. V shed 5 bases and J shed 7 bases, with 10 bases lying between them. The CDR3 is made up of 12 amino acids. CDR3 nucleotide sequence: TGCGCCAGCAGGAATTACGGGAATGAGCAGTTCTTC. This encodes CASRNYGNEQFF.

The rearrangement joins TRBV2 to TRBJ2-7; possible D gene TRBD2, 6 bases. The length of the CDR3 is 15 residues. Trimming took off 1 base at V and 6 bases at J, with 16 bases between the two ends. Germline V gives CDR1 SNHLY, CDR2 FYNNEI. DNA of the CDR3: TGTGCCAGCAGTGAAGTAGGCCGGCTAGCGCGCGAGCAGTACTTC. The encoded protein is CASSEVGRLAREQYF.

This chain uses TRBV7-9 with TRBJ2-7; 12 nucleotides agree with TRBD2. The V segment lost 4 bases and the J segment 4 bases; nucleotides outside the gene matches: 8. Germline V CDR1 and CDR2: SEHNR, FQNEAQ (reference sequence). The CDR3 is 16 residues long. The CDR3 protein is CASSSPGGLAGYEQYF. In nucleotides, the CDR3 is TGTGCCAGCAGCTCCCCAGGGGGACTAGCGGGTTACGAGCAGTACTTC.

This chain uses TRBV9 with TRBJ1-2; no clear D gene. The length of the CDR3 is 11 residues. Germline CDR1 SGDLS, CDR2 YYNGEE. V dropped 4 bases and J dropped 4 bases, with 5 bases sitting between them. CDR3 amino acids: CASSLIYGYTF. CDR3 coding DNA: TGTGCCAGCAGCCTCATCTATGGCTACACCTTC.

The rearrangement joins TRBV11-2 to TRBJ2-3; TRBD2 agrees at 12 bases. V trimming: 2 bases; J trimming: 1 base; junction bases outside the gene matches: 7. The CDR3 spans 18 residues. Germline CDR1 reads SGHAT; CDR2 reads FQNNGV. CDR3 sequence reads: CASSLKSLAGGRTDTQYF. The CDR3 DNA sequence: TGTGCCAGCAGCTTAAAGTCCCTAGCGGGAGGGCGCACAGATACGCAGTATTTT.

This chain joins TRBV19 and TRBJ2-3, with 9 positions matching TRBD1. CDR1 and CDR2 from the germline V gene are LNHDA and SQIVND (reference sequence). Trimming removed 6 bases from V and 4 bases from J; junction bases left unmatched: 11. This CDR3 is 16 amino acids long. For the CDR3, the DNA is TGTGCCAGTAGGATCGGGACAGGGTTCTCCTCAGATACGCAGTATTTT. This gives the protein CASRIGTGFSSDTQYF.

The rearrangement joins TRBV30 to TRBJ2-3; D assignment may be TRBD1 or TRBD2 (5 bases each). The CDR3 loop spans 14 amino acids. CDR1 GTSNPN and CDR2 SVGIG come from the germline V gene (reference sequence). Between the trimmed V and J ends, which lost 4 bases and 0 bases, there was a span of 11 bases. CDR3 coding DNA: TGTGCCTGGAAGTACAGGAGGAGCACAGATACGCAGTATTTT. Protein product: CAWKYRRSTDTQYF.

This clone was recorded only once. This chain connects TRBV11-3 to TRBJ1-1, with a possible D match to TRBD1 (5 bases). Germline V gene data show CDR1 as SGHNT and CDR2 as YENEEA. The CDR3 is 15 amino acids. With 5 bases removed from V and 4 bases from J, the gap between germline ends came to 17 bases. The CDR3 bases are TGTGCCAGCAGCACCGACGGGACGGACCTCACTGAAGCTTTCTTT. Translation: CASSTDGTDLTEAFF.

The rearrangement joins TRBV6-6 to TRBJ2-1; TRBD2 matches 8 bases. The V gene end was trimmed by 11 bases and the J gene end by 6 bases; junction bases not matched to a gene: 9. Germline lookup yields CDR1 MNHNY and CDR2 SVGAGI (reference sequence). This CDR3 spans 13 amino acids. The CDR3 nucleotides are TGTGCCGCCGGGGGGGGCTTCGGCAATGAGCAGTTCTTC. Its translation is CAAGGGFGNEQFF.

The genes are TRBV12-2 and TRBJ1-1. TRBV12-2 is tagged as a pseudogene. The CDR3 loop spans 13 amino acids. The CDR3 loop is CAHQIMADTEAFF. The CDR3 DNA reads TGTGCGCATCAAATTATGGCGGACACTGAAGCTTTCTTT.

The rearrangement joins TRBV4-1 to TRBJ2-5, with D tentatively TRBD1 (5 bases). CDR1 is MGHRA and CDR2 is YSYEKL in the germline V gene. This CDR3 is built from 16 residues. Trimming shortened V by 0 bases and J by 5 bases, and 16 bases separated the two germline ends. The CDR3 is CASSQDSSFRVETQYF. In nucleotides, the CDR3 is TGCGCCAGCAGCCAAGATTCGAGTTTCAGGGTTGAGACCCAGTACTTC.

J is TRBJ2-7 and V is TRBV4-2; 7 positions agree with TRBD1. CDR1 is LGHNA, CDR2 YNFKEQ, per germline. The ends lost 1 base at V and 2 bases at J; junction bases unmatched: 14. The CDR3 is 18 amino acids. CDR3 DNA sequence: TGTGCCAGCAGCCAAGTTGGGGTTCGGACAGGCCTAACCTACGAGCAGTACTTC. The encoded protein is CASSQVGVRTGLTYEQYF.

The CDR3 region is CASSLWVGTGPEKLFF. The DNA of the CDR3 is TGTGCCAGCAGTTTATGGGTCGGGACAGGGCCCGAAAAACTGTTTTTT. The rearrangement links TRBV27 to TRBJ1-4; TRBD1 matches 9 bases. V gave up 1 base and J gave up 8 bases; unmatched junction bases: 8. CDR1 and CDR2 (germline): MNHEY, SMNVEV (reference sequence). The CDR3 is 16 amino acids.

The chain has TRBV29-1 and TRBJ2-2, with 8 bases matching TRBD2. The CDR3 contains 16 residues. Germline V gene data show CDR1 as SQVTM and CDR2 as ANQGSEA. The J segment lost 0 bases and the V segment lost 4 bases, leaving 7 bases of the junction unmatched. CDR3 protein: CSVASAGVANTGELFF. In DNA, the CDR3 is TGCAGCGTTGCATCAGCGGGAGTTGCGAACACCGGGGAGCTGTTTTTT.

The rearrangement joins TRBV28 to TRBJ2-7, with 8 bases that match TRBD1. CDR1 is MDHEN and CDR2 is SYDVKM in the germline V gene. V was clipped by 7 bases and J by 3 bases; unmatched bases: 8. The CDR3 sequence is 14 residues long. DNA for the CDR3: TGTGCCAGCAACGACCAGGGGGCCGTCTACGAGCAGTACTTC. It codes for CASNDQGAVYEQYF.